This T cell receptor (beta chain) was observed in a study of monozygotic twins with inflammatory bowel disease. The CDR3 runs to 17 residues. Germline CDR1 reads MNHEY; CDR2 reads SVGEGT. Two nested PCRs, run for approximately 16 and 9 cycles, were applied to TCRalpha and TCRbeta cDNA. TCRdb reworked the 5' RACE reads into one entry per CDR3 protein, no DNA. This sample contains around 380,000 distinct CDR3 sequences. The chain carries TRBV6-2 or TRBV6-3 and TRBJ1-2; TCRdb's D call of TRBD1 is untestable without DNA. This receptor was identified in a human donor with ulcerative colitis or Crohn's disease, or a healthy co-twin of an affected twin (not recorded which). The material sequenced was blood. The CDR3 loop is CASSYSNLGPTNYGYTF.